A single sample is the source of the 8 T cell receptor beta chains below, sequenced in a study of shared clonotypes between healthy human individuals. Sequencing was performed with immunoSEQ multiplex PCR; in TCRdb, only in-frame clones are kept and a portion is missing. This sample has 2.3 million or so clones, with approximately 93% found just once. Material: naive CD4+ T cells from PBMCs. Subset here: CD45RA+ positively selected. The receptors stem from a man between 18 and 29 years old in good health. Some clones in this sample may be carry-over from other donors' samples.

This clone was picked up a small number of times. This chain uses TRBV18 with TRBJ2-7; TRBD1 agrees at 7 bases. Germline loops: CDR1 KGHSH, CDR2 LQKENI. This CDR3 has 13 residues. J lost 8 bases, V lost 1 base, and 5 bases had no gene match. The CDR3 loop reads CASSPQGASKQYF. The DNA for the CDR3 is TGTGCCAGCTCACCACAGGGGGCATCTAAGCAGTACTTC.

This clone appeared a few times. The chain has TRBV2 and TRBJ2-2; a weak D match, TRBD1 (6 bases). Germline V gene sequence: CDR1 SNHLY, CDR2 FYNNEI. Trimming pared 5 bases from V and 4 bases from J, leaving 14 bases between. The CDR3 loop spans 15 amino acids. CDR3 bases: TGTGCCAGCAGTATCCCGGGACACATCACCGGGGAGCTGTTTTTT. Its protein is CASSIPGHITGELFF. Using reference TRBV2 and TRBJ2-2 for the parts outside the CDR3, the full variable domain is EPEVTQTPSHQVTQMGQEVILRCVPISNHLYFYWYRQILGQKVEFLVSFYNNEISEKSEIFDDQFSVERPDGSNFTLKIRSTKLEDSAMYFCASSIPGHITGELFFGEGSRLTVL.

The J gene is TRBJ1-3, the V gene TRBV13; D gene ambiguous. The V and J ends lost 0 bases and 2 bases respectively, with 11 bases between them. Looked up from germline, CDR1 is PRHDT and CDR2 is FYEKMQ (reference sequence). The CDR3 contains 16 residues. The CDR3 spells CASSLGRTLTGNTIYF. The CDR3 region has the DNA TGTGCCAGCAGCTTAGGCCGCACTTTAACTGGAAACACCATATATTTT.

This chain uses TRBV6-1 with TRBJ2-1; tentatively, D is TRBD2 (6 bases). This CDR3 contains 15 residues. V was pared by 2 bases and J by 2 bases, with 10 bases between. Germline CDR1 reads MNHNS; CDR2 reads SASEGT. The CDR3 reads CASSERGITYNEQFF. Written as DNA, the CDR3 is TGTGCCAGCAGTGAACGGGGGATAACCTACAATGAGCAGTTCTTC.

The chain employs TRBV28 and TRBJ2-7; tentatively, D is TRBD2 (7 bases). CDR1 MDHEN and CDR2 SYDVKM come from the germline V gene. Trimming took off 3 bases at V and 2 bases at J, with 14 bases between the two ends. The CDR3 covers 15 residues. The CDR3 DNA sequence: TGTGCCAGCAGTTTTTTGTGGGGGGGCGCCTACGAGCAGTACTTC. Translating gives CASSFLWGGAYEQYF.

This clone was seen once. The rearrangement uses TRBV9 and TRBJ2-3, with 9 bases identical to TRBD2. Germline-derived CDR1 and CDR2 are SGDLS and YYNGEE. CDR3 size: 15 residues. V gave up 3 bases and J gave up 0 bases; unmatched junction bases: 2. The CDR3, as DNA: TGTGCCAGCAGCGACACTAGCGGGAGCACAGATACGCAGTATTTT. It translates to CASSDTSGSTDTQYF.

The genes are TRBV6-1 and TRBJ2-7; 12 bases are shared with TRBD1. J lost 2 bases, V lost 8 bases, and 4 bases had no gene match. The CDR3 consists of 14 residues. Per the germline V gene, CDR1 is MNHNS and CDR2 is SASEGT. The CDR3 DNA follows: TGTGCCAGCGGAGGGACAGGGGGCCCCTACGAGCAGTACTTC. Its translation is CASGGTGGPYEQYF.

The genes are TRBV6-5 and TRBJ1-4; no firm D call. The CDR3 runs to 13 residues. Between the trimmed V and J ends, which lost 6 bases and 8 bases, there was a span of 13 bases. The germline gives CDR1 MNHEY, CDR2 SVGAGI. CDR3 sequence: CASSRGKEEKLFF. In nucleotides, the CDR3 is TGTGCCAGCAGCCGAGGGAAGGAGGAAAAACTGTTTTTT.